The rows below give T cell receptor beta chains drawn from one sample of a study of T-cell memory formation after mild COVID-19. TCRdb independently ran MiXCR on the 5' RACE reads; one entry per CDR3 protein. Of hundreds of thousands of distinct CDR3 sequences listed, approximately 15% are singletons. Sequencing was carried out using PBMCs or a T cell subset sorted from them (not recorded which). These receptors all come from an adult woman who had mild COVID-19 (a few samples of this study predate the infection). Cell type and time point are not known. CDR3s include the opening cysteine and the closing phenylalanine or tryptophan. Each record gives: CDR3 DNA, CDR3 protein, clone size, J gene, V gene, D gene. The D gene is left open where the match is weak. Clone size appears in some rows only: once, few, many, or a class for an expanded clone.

CDR3nt: TGCAGTGCTAGAGATGGCCGGATAAACACTGAAGCTTTCTTT; CDR3aa: CSARDGRINTEAFF; abundance: few; j_gene: TRBJ1-1; v_gene: TRBV20-1; d_gene: .
CDR3nt: TGTGCCAGCAGCTTAACGGTCCGGGGCGAGCAGTACTTC; CDR3aa: CASSLTVRGEQYF; abundance: few; j_gene: TRBJ2-7; v_gene: TRBV7-3; d_gene: .
CDR3nt: TGTGCCATCAAAGCACGGGGACTGGAAGGCTACACCTTC; CDR3aa: CAIKARGLEGYTF; abundance: .; j_gene: TRBJ1-2; v_gene: TRBV10-3; d_gene: .
CDR3nt: TGTGCCAGCTCACCCCCTCGAGCTACCGGGCCGGGCTACACCTTC; CDR3aa: CASSPPRATGPGYTF; abundance: few; j_gene: TRBJ1-2; v_gene: TRBV18; d_gene: .
CDR3nt: TGTGCCAGCAGTCCCCACCGCGGACTAGCGGGGGACGTGCACGAGCAGTACTTC; CDR3aa: CASSPHRGLAGDVHEQYF; abundance: .; j_gene: TRBJ2-7; v_gene: TRBV2; d_gene: TRBD2
CDR3nt: TGTGCCAGCTCCCGGGACTCGACCTACGAGCAGTACTTC; CDR3aa: CASSRDSTYEQYF; abundance: many; j_gene: TRBJ2-7; v_gene: TRBV6-1; d_gene: .
CDR3nt: TGTGCCAGCGGTATCCGGGAACAAGCTAATTCACCCCTCCACTTT; CDR3aa: CASGIREQANSPLHF; abundance: .; j_gene: TRBJ1-6; v_gene: TRBV7-8; d_gene: .
CDR3nt: TGTGCCAGCAGTCACCCGACGGGGGTGCGCCCGGGTCCCTACGAGCAGTACTTC; CDR3aa: CASSHPTGVRPGPYEQYF; abundance: .; j_gene: TRBJ2-7; v_gene: TRBV6-2/TRBV6-3; d_gene: .
CDR3nt: TGTGCCAGCAGCTTAGGGCAGGTCTTCCAAGAGACCCAGTACTTC; CDR3aa: CASSLGQVFQETQYF; abundance: few; j_gene: TRBJ2-5; v_gene: TRBV7-8; d_gene: .
CDR3nt: TGTGCCAGCAAGCGGGGAGAGGGCTCCTACAATGAGCAGTTCTTC; CDR3aa: CASKRGEGSYNEQFF; abundance: .; j_gene: TRBJ2-1; v_gene: TRBV7-8; d_gene: TRBD2
CDR3nt: TGTGCCAGCAGCTTTACGGCCCAAACTGGAGATACGCAGTATTTT; CDR3aa: CASSFTAQTGDTQYF; abundance: .; j_gene: TRBJ2-3; v_gene: TRBV7-2; d_gene: .
CDR3nt: TGTGCCAGTAGTCTGTATGACCGGCCCTACTATGGCTACACCTTC; CDR3aa: CASSLYDRPYYGYTF; abundance: .; j_gene: TRBJ1-2; v_gene: TRBV19; d_gene: .
CDR3nt: TGTGCCAGCAGCCCGGGACAGGGTAGGGGAGGCATTTCACCCCTCCACTTT; CDR3aa: CASSPGQGRGGISPLHF; abundance: .; j_gene: TRBJ1-6; v_gene: TRBV5-4; d_gene: TRBD1
CDR3nt: TGTGCCAGCAGCGTAGCTCCCGCGACAGCGGAGACCCAGTACTTC; CDR3aa: CASSVAPATAETQYF; abundance: .; j_gene: TRBJ2-5; v_gene: TRBV9; d_gene: .
CDR3nt: TGCGCCAGCAGCTTGGATCGGGCGGACGGGAACAATGAGCAGTTCTTC; CDR3aa: CASSLDRADGNNEQFF; abundance: few; j_gene: TRBJ2-1; v_gene: TRBV5-1; d_gene: .
CDR3nt: TGTGCCAGCAGCCCGAGGGCGGGACAGGGGACTAACTATGGCTACACCTTC; CDR3aa: CASSPRAGQGTNYGYTF; abundance: many; j_gene: TRBJ1-2; v_gene: TRBV5-5; d_gene: TRBD1
CDR3nt: TGTGCCAGCAGGCGAACAGGGACTGGAAACACCATATATTTT; CDR3aa: CASRRTGTGNTIYF; abundance: .; j_gene: TRBJ1-3; v_gene: TRBV12-3/TRBV12-4; d_gene: .
CDR3nt: TGCAGCGTTGAACGGACAGGGGGCAATGAGCAGTTCTTC; CDR3aa: CSVERTGGNEQFF; abundance: .; j_gene: TRBJ2-1; v_gene: TRBV29-1; d_gene: TRBD1
CDR3nt: TGTGCCACCAGCAGAGGGGACTCAGGGGGCAATCAGCCCCAGCATTTT; CDR3aa: CATSRGDSGGNQPQHF; abundance: few; j_gene: TRBJ1-5; v_gene: TRBV15; d_gene: .
CDR3nt: TGTGCCAGCAGCTTAGGCGTGGCAGGGTCCCAAGAGACCCAGTACTTC; CDR3aa: CASSLGVAGSQETQYF; abundance: .; j_gene: TRBJ2-5; v_gene: TRBV7-2; d_gene: .
CDR3nt: TGTGCCAGCAGCGTAGCGGGAGTCGAGACCCAGTACTTC; CDR3aa: CASSVAGVETQYF; abundance: .; j_gene: TRBJ2-5; v_gene: TRBV7-2; d_gene: TRBD2
CDR3nt: TGTGCCAGCAGCCTTTCCGGGACAGGGCTGACAGATACGCAGTATTTT; CDR3aa: CASSLSGTGLTDTQYF; abundance: few; j_gene: TRBJ2-3; v_gene: TRBV14; d_gene: TRBD1
CDR3nt: TGTGCCAGCTCACCCACAGGAGGCAGCCAGCCCCAGCATTTT; CDR3aa: CASSPTGGSQPQHF; abundance: once; j_gene: TRBJ1-5; v_gene: TRBV18; d_gene: .
CDR3nt: TGCGCCAGCAGACCCACCCTGGACACAGATACGCAGTATTTT; CDR3aa: CASRPTLDTDTQYF; abundance: .; j_gene: TRBJ2-3; v_gene: TRBV5-1; d_gene: .
CDR3nt: TGTGCCAGCAGTTTACGGGGACTTTCCCAGGGATATGGCTACACCTTC; CDR3aa: CASSLRGLSQGYGYTF; abundance: .; j_gene: TRBJ1-2; v_gene: TRBV12-3/TRBV12-4; d_gene: .
CDR3nt: TGTGCCAGCAGTGAACAGTCCTACAATGAGCAGTTCTTC; CDR3aa: CASSEQSYNEQFF; abundance: many; j_gene: TRBJ2-1; v_gene: TRBV6-2/TRBV6-3; d_gene: .
CDR3nt: TGCAGTGCTAGGGACACCCATACCGGGGCCCTTTACGAGCAGTACTTC; CDR3aa: CSARDTHTGALYEQYF; abundance: .; j_gene: TRBJ2-7; v_gene: TRBV20-1; d_gene: .
CDR3nt: TGTGCCACCAGCAGAGATCGGGCGCTGCCCTCAGAGACCCAGTACTTC; CDR3aa: CATSRDRALPSETQYF; abundance: many; j_gene: TRBJ2-5; v_gene: TRBV15; d_gene: .
CDR3nt: TGTGCCAGTAGTACGCAGGGGGCGGTCACCGGGGAGCTGTTTTTT; CDR3aa: CASSTQGAVTGELFF; abundance: .; j_gene: TRBJ2-2; v_gene: TRBV19; d_gene: TRBD1
CDR3nt: TGTGCCAGCAGCTTCTGGGCAGGGGGCCCCTACGAGCAGTACTTC; CDR3aa: CASSFWAGGPYEQYF; abundance: few; j_gene: TRBJ2-7; v_gene: TRBV7-9; d_gene: TRBD1
CDR3nt: TGTGCCACCAGCAGAGAGGGACTAGGTCCTTACGAGCAGTACTTC; CDR3aa: CATSREGLGPYEQYF; abundance: few; j_gene: TRBJ2-7; v_gene: TRBV15; d_gene: TRBD2
CDR3nt: TGCAGTGCCGTCCCCAGGGTCCAAGTCGGCTACACCTTC; CDR3aa: CSAVPRVQVGYTF; abundance: .; j_gene: TRBJ1-2; v_gene: TRBV20-1; d_gene: .
CDR3nt: TGCGCCAGCACCCCGCCTGGATGGGGCTCCTACAATGAGCAGTTCTTC; CDR3aa: CASTPPGWGSYNEQFF; abundance: many; j_gene: TRBJ2-1; v_gene: TRBV5-1; d_gene: .
CDR3nt: TGTGCCAGCAGCCAAGAAGTCACAGGGGTTCGGGCTGAAGCTTTCTTT; CDR3aa: CASSQEVTGVRAEAFF; abundance: .; j_gene: TRBJ1-1; v_gene: TRBV4-2; d_gene: TRBD1
CDR3nt: TGTGCCAGCAGTTTAAAACAGATGCCAGATACGCAGTATTTT; CDR3aa: CASSLKQMPDTQYF; abundance: few; j_gene: TRBJ2-3; v_gene: TRBV27; d_gene: .
CDR3nt: TGTGCCAGCAGTCAAGACAGGGGGCAATACAATGAGCAGTTCTTC; CDR3aa: CASSQDRGQYNEQFF; abundance: few; j_gene: TRBJ2-1; v_gene: TRBV6-5; d_gene: TRBD1
CDR3nt: TGTGCCAGCAAATGGACTAGCGGGGGGATCTCCTACAATGAGCAGTTCTTC; CDR3aa: CASKWTSGGISYNEQFF; abundance: .; j_gene: TRBJ2-1; v_gene: TRBV6-1; d_gene: TRBD2
CDR3nt: TGTGCCAGCAGCTCCAGCGGGACTCCAAGAACAGGCGGGGAGCTGTTTTTT; CDR3aa: CASSSSGTPRTGGELFF; abundance: .; j_gene: TRBJ2-2; v_gene: TRBV9; d_gene: TRBD2
CDR3nt: TGTGCCACCAGTGATCCGGGACAGGGCTACGAGCAGTACTTC; CDR3aa: CATSDPGQGYEQYF; abundance: .; j_gene: TRBJ2-7; v_gene: TRBV24-1; d_gene: TRBD1
CDR3nt: TGTGCCAGCAGCTTCTCCGCCGGCTTCCAAGAGACCCAGTACTTC; CDR3aa: CASSFSAGFQETQYF; abundance: .; j_gene: TRBJ2-5; v_gene: TRBV7-8; d_gene: .